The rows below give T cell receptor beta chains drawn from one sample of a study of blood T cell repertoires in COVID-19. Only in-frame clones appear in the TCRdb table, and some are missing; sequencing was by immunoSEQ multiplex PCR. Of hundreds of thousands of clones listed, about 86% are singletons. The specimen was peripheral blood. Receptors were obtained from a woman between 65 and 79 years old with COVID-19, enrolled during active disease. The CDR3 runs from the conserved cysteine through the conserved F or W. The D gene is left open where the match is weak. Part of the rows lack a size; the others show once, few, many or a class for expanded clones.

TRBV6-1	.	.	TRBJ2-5	TGTGCCAGCAGTGAAGCCACAGGGCAGTGGGAGACCCAGTACTTC	CASSEATGQWETQYF
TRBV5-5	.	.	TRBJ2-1	TGTGCCAGCAGCCCCGGATTGGACAGATACAATGAGCAGTTCTTC	CASSPGLDRYNEQFF
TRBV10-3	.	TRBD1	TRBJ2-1	TGTGCCATCAGTGAACCTGACAGGGGGCATTGGGATGAGCAGTTCTTC	CAISEPDRGHWDEQFF
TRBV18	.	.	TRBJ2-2	TGTGCCAGCTCACGGGACGGGGGTAACACCGGGGAGCTGTTTTTT	CASSRDGGNTGELFF
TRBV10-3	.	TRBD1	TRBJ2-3	TGTGCCATCAAGCCGACAGGGGGCGGAGATACGCAGTATTTT	CAIKPTGGGDTQYF
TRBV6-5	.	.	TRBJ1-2	TGTGCCAGCAGAGTAATAAGGGGGGGCTATGGCTACACCTTC	CASRVIRGGYGYTF
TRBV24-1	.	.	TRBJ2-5	TGTGCCACCAGTGACTCAGGGGGGCTCAGGGAGACCCAGTACTTC	CATSDSGGLRETQYF
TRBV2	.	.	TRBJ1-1	TGTGCCAGCAGTGGGGGGGGCACTGAAGCTTTCTTT	CASSGGGTEAFF
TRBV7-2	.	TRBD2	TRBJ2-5	TGTGCCAGCAGCTTAGGTTTAGCGGGGGAGCAAGAGACCCAGTACTTC	CASSLGLAGEQETQYF
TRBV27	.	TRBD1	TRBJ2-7	TGTGCCAGCAGTATTGACAGGGGAACTTACGAGCAGTACTTC	CASSIDRGTYEQYF
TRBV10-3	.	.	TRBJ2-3	TGTGCCATCAGTGACTCGGGAGAAGGCACAGATACGCAGTATTTT	CAISDSGEGTDTQYF
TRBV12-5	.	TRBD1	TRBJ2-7	TGTGCTAGTGGTGACCGGGACAGGGGGATCTACGAGCAGTACTTC	CASGDRDRGIYEQYF
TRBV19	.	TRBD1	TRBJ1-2	TGTGCCAGTACCAGGACCGGGACAGGGGGCGATGGCTACACCTTC	CASTRTGTGGDGYTF
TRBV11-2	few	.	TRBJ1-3	TGTGCCAGCAGCTTATTCGAGGGAAACACCATATATTTT	CASSLFEGNTIYF
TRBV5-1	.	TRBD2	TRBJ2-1	TGCGCCAGCAGCCCGGCCGCTAGCGGCGACTACAATGAGCAGTTCTTC	CASSPAASGDYNEQFF
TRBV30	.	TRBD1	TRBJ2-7	TGTGCCTGGACCGCGGCCGGGACAGGGGTTTACGAGCAGTACTTC	CAWTAAGTGVYEQYF
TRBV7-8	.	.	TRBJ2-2	TGTGCCAGCAGGCCCGGGGGTACCGGGGAGCTGTTTTTT	CASRPGGTGELFF
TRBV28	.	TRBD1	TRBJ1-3	TGTGCCAGCAGTTTAAGGGGGCTGGGAGTTGGAAACACCATATATTTT	CASSLRGLGVGNTIYF
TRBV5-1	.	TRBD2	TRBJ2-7	TGCGCCAGCAGCTTCGGGGGGACGAGCTCCTACGAGCAGTACTTC	CASSFGGTSSYEQYF
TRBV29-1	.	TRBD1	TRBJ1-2	TGCAGCGTTGTGCCCCCAGGGGGTGGCTACACCTTC	CSVVPPGGGYTF
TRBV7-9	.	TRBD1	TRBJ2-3	TGTGCCAGCAGCTTTCCGGGACAGGGAACAGGAGATACGCAGTATTTT	CASSFPGQGTGDTQYF
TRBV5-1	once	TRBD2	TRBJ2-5	TGCGCCAGCAGCGATAGCGGGGGGCTCCAAGAGACCCAGTACTTC	CASSDSGGLQETQYF
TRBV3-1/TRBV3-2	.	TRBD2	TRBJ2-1	TGTGCCAGCAGCCAAGATTTAACCCCCACTAGCGGGGGACCTCATTACAATGAGCAGTTCTTC	CASSQDLTPTSGGPHYNEQFF
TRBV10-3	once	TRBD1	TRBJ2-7	TGTGCCATCAGTGAGCCTTGGACAGGGCACGAGCAGTACTTC	CAISEPWTGHEQYF
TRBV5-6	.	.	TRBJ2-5	TGTGCCAGCAGCTCGCAGGAGACCCAGTACTTC	CASSSQETQYF
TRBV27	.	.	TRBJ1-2	TGTGCCAGCAGGGCCGGGGGGGGCGGAAACTATGGCTACACCTTC	CASRAGGGGNYGYTF
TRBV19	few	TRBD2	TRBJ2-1	TGTGCCAGTAGTATCGTACTAGCGCGATACAATGAGCAGTTCTTC	CASSIVLARYNEQFF
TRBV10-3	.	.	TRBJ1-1	TGTGCCCCCAGGAGGGCATGGTCGGACACTGAAGCTTTCTTT	CAPRRAWSDTEAFF
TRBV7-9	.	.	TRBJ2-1	TGTGCCAGCAGCCCTCTTACTAGGGCGGCTTGGTACAATGAGCAGTTCTTC	CASSPLTRAAWYNEQFF
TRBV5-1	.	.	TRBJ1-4	TGCGCCAGCAGCTTGGGCACAGGGAATGAAAAACTGTTTTTT	CASSLGTGNEKLFF
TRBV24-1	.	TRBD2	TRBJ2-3	TGTGCCACCAGTGATTTTAGAAGCGGGGGTATCACAGATACGCAGTATTTT	CATSDFRSGGITDTQYF
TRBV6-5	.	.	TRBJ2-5	TGTGCCAGCAGGGCAGGGCGAGAGACCCAGTACTTC	CASRAGRETQYF
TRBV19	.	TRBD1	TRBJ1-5	TGTGCCAGTAGTATAGATTTTTGGGGACAGGGGGCACGTAGCAATCAGCCCCAGCATTTT	CASSIDFWGQGARSNQPQHF
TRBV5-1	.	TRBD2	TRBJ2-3	TGCGCCAGCAGCTTGGCCGGGAGCGGGGGGACCCTCACAGATACGCAGTATTTT	CASSLAGSGGTLTDTQYF
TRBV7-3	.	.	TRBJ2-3	TGTGCCAGCAGCCAAGACACTCTAGCTGGTGTTGCAGATACGCAGTATTTT	CASSQDTLAGVADTQYF
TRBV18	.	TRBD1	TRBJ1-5	TGTGCCAGCTCACGAGAGACAGGGGATAATCAGCCCCAGCATTTT	CASSRETGDNQPQHF
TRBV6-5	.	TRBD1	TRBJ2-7	TGTGCCCTTTCCGGGACAGGTTGGAACAACTACGAGCAGTACTTC	CALSGTGWNNYEQYF
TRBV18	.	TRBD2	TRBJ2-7	TGTGCCAGCTCACCGACTAGCGGCGAGCAGTACTTC	CASSPTSGEQYF
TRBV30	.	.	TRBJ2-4	TGTGCCTGGAGAGGGACATTAGCCAAAAACATTCAGTACTTC	CAWRGTLAKNIQYF
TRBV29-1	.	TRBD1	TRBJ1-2	TGCAGCGTTATCATACCGGGACAGGGATTATATGATGGCTACACCTTC	CSVIIPGQGLYDGYTF
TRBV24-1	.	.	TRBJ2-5	TGTGCCACCAGTGATATAACAGGCCCCCAGGAGACCCAGTACTTC	CATSDITGPQETQYF
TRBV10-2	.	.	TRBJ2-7	TGCGCCAGCAGTCCAGGGCGGTACGAGCAGTACTTC	CASSPGRYEQYF
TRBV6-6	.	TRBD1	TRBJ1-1	TGTGCCAGCACCCAACAGGGGTTCAAGAACACTGAAGCTTTCTTT	CASTQQGFKNTEAFF
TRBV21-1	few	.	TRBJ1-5	TGTGCCAGCAGCAAAAGGCCACAGGGCCCTACTCAGCCCCAGCATTTT	CASSKRPQGPTQPQHF
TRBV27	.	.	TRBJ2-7	TGTGCCAGCGGCTCTTACCCCTACGAGCAGTACTTC	CASGSYPYEQYF
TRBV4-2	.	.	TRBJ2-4	TGTGCCAGCAGCCAAGAAATCAGACAGGGGATCGGGAGGGCCAAAAACATTCAGTACTTC	CASSQEIRQGIGRAKNIQYF
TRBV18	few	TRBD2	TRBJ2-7	TGTGCCAGCTCACCAAATCAGGCTAGCGGTGACGAGCAGTACTTC	CASSPNQASGDEQYF
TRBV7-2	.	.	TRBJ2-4	TGTGCCAGCAGCATACAGGGTCAGCAAAACATTCAGTACTTC	CASSIQGQQNIQYF
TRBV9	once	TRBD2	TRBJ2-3	TGTGCCAGCAGCGTAGGCGGGGGAGGAGTCGGCACAGATACGCAGTATTTT	CASSVGGGGVGTDTQYF
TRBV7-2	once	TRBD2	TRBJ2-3	TGTGCCAGCAGCTTGGCCGGCGGGGGGAGAGGTGATACGCAGTATTTT	CASSLAGGGRGDTQYF
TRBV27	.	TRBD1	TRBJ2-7	TGTGCCAGCAGTTTTGGACAGGGGATCGGGTACGAGCAGTACTTC	CASSFGQGIGYEQYF